This T cell receptor beta chain derives from a study of blood T cell repertoires in COVID-19. TCRdb's copy holds only in-frame clones and misses some; the assay was immunoSEQ multiplex PCR. The sample lists 150,000 to 200,000 clones, about 81% occurring once. In germline, CDR1 is MRHNA, CDR2 SNTAGT. The V gene end was trimmed by 8 bases and the J gene end by 3 bases; junction bases not matched to a gene: 12. The CDR3 sequence is 15 residues long. A few counts support this clone. This receptor was obtained from a woman aged 55-69 years with COVID-19, enrolled during active disease. The material sequenced was peripheral blood. This chain joins TRBV6-4 and TRBJ1-1; TRBD1 agrees at 7 bases. CDR3 nucleotides: TGTGCCAGCGACCTATCGACAGGGATTTACACTGAAGCTTTCTTT. The encoded protein is CASDLSTGIYTEAFF.